This TCR beta chain came from a study of blood T cell repertoires in COVID-19. For the study at large: From the United States, Italy and Spain came samples of acute and convalescent COVID-19. The analysed material was cDNA or gDNA that came from T cells, B-cell-depleted T cells, or PBMCs.

This CDR3 is 14 amino acids long. Germline V gives CDR1 MNHNS, CDR2 SASEGT. The ends were cut back, 2 bases at V and 3 bases at J, with 10 bases in the middle. Authors' methods: Scientists estimated how many nucleated cells there were by amplifying reference gene primers. Only in-frame clones appear in the TCRdb table, and some are missing; sequencing was by immunoSEQ multiplex PCR. That table gives V, J and clone size, and the DNA gave D and trimming. The sample includes 70,000 to 90,000 clones, more than 75% of them seen just once. V and J are TRBV6-1 and TRBJ1-2; D gene unclear. Source material: peripheral blood. This receptor was taken from a human donor in a cohort sampled during active COVID-19. The CDR3 spells CASSERGLDYGYTF. For the CDR3, the DNA is TGTGCCAGCAGTGAACGGGGTTTGGACTATGGCTACACCTTC.